The rows below give T cell receptor beta chains drawn from one sample of a study of T cells after yellow fever vaccination. TCRdb re-analysed the 5' RACE reads in MiXCR, keeping a single row per CDR3 protein. The sample lists 300,000 to 400,000 distinct CDR3 sequences; 12% were seen once. Sequences were derived from CD4+ T cells sorted from PBMCs, sampled 15 days after the yellow fever booster vaccination. The receptors stem from a man aged 18 to 29 who received the YFV17D yellow fever vaccine. Both conserved end residues are part of each CDR3. Each record gives: V gene, J gene, CDR3 protein.

v_gene: TRBV7-2
j_gene: TRBJ1-4
CDR3aa: CASSLGQTDGKLFF

v_gene: TRBV20-1
j_gene: TRBJ2-3
CDR3aa: CSARDRIASGDTQYF

v_gene: TRBV5-6
j_gene: TRBJ2-3
CDR3aa: CASSSQQGTDTQYF

v_gene: TRBV5-1
j_gene: TRBJ2-3
CDR3aa: CATAPGPASTDTQYF

v_gene: TRBV25-1
j_gene: TRBJ1-1
CDR3aa: CASSFGSQVRRAFF

v_gene: TRBV20-1
j_gene: TRBJ2-4
CDR3aa: CSAEPGGNIQYF

v_gene: TRBV6-2/TRBV6-3
j_gene: TRBJ1-1
CDR3aa: CASSTNRDRVSRTEAFF

v_gene: TRBV6-5
j_gene: TRBJ1-6
CDR3aa: CASTPQEYNSPLHF

v_gene: TRBV5-1
j_gene: TRBJ2-2
CDR3aa: CASSLQGEAGELFF

v_gene: TRBV3-1
j_gene: TRBJ1-5
CDR3aa: CASSRDLNQPQHF

v_gene: TRBV5-6
j_gene: TRBJ1-4
CDR3aa: CASSFGAHNEKLFF

v_gene: TRBV18
j_gene: TRBJ1-2
CDR3aa: CASSPSAANNYGYTF

v_gene: TRBV18
j_gene: TRBJ2-6
CDR3aa: CASSPGGPFSGANVLTF

v_gene: TRBV5-4
j_gene: TRBJ2-5
CDR3aa: CASSLDRYQETQYF

v_gene: TRBV24-1
j_gene: TRBJ2-3
CDR3aa: CATQTSGTDTQYF

v_gene: TRBV25-1
j_gene: TRBJ2-1
CDR3aa: CASGEDNSYNEQFF

v_gene: TRBV15
j_gene: TRBJ1-2
CDR3aa: CATSRATGGDYYGYTF

v_gene: TRBV28
j_gene: TRBJ1-4
CDR3aa: CASSLPQGNEKLFF

v_gene: TRBV5-1
j_gene: TRBJ2-7
CDR3aa: CASSWRPVSYEQYF

v_gene: TRBV5-1
j_gene: TRBJ2-5
CDR3aa: CASSLGSRKETQYF

v_gene: TRBV7-9
j_gene: TRBJ2-1
CDR3aa: CASSLEPPRMYNEQFF

v_gene: TRBV7-3
j_gene: TRBJ2-3
CDR3aa: CASSLTGTWGDTQYF

v_gene: TRBV10-3
j_gene: TRBJ1-5
CDR3aa: CAIRPGEESQPQHF

v_gene: TRBV29-1
j_gene: TRBJ2-7
CDR3aa: CSVLGGSYEQYF

v_gene: TRBV7-3
j_gene: TRBJ2-3
CDR3aa: CASSTRDQVYRQYF

v_gene: TRBV7-2
j_gene: TRBJ1-5
CDR3aa: CASSLQMTGHQPQHF

v_gene: TRBV9
j_gene: TRBJ1-2
CDR3aa: CASSPTLGVNYGYTF

v_gene: TRBV25-1
j_gene: TRBJ1-6
CDR3aa: CASSEYGGAPLHF

v_gene: TRBV7-9
j_gene: TRBJ2-7
CDR3aa: CASSQWTDRYEQYF

v_gene: TRBV12-3/TRBV12-4
j_gene: TRBJ2-7
CDR3aa: CASSLAGVIPYEQYF

v_gene: TRBV4-3
j_gene: TRBJ2-1
CDR3aa: CASSQRAQGAYNEQFF